The subject of this entry is one TCR beta chain. Its antigen has not been determined. No per-base quality is available; no much larger clone lies one base away. Other nucleotide sequences from this sample produce the same CDR3. The data are from a study of shared clonotypes between healthy human individuals (dated by TCRdb to 2020 to 2022). Background on the whole study: The cohort included a few men and two women between 18 and 49 years of age. Blood TCR repertoires of five healthy adults were deeply sequenced to estimate repertoire size and the extent of clonotype sharing between individuals. Different laboratories and diverse techniques were used to prepare libraries and sequence TCR repertoires, to increase sequencing depth and limit assay-specific biases. For each donor, three plates each were used for CD4 naive and CD4 memory, two plates were used for CD8 naive, and one plate was used for CD8 memory. Per donor, leukapheresis produced somewhere between about 0.85 and 9.5 billion PBMCs.

Overall results and qualifications from the work: Based on pairwise subsampling, the degree of clonotype sharing among donors was expected to be affected by sequencing depth. Incomplete sequencing was indicated by rarefaction of sorted-subset datasets, despite the large sequencing depth. Naive subsets generally had larger estimated clonotype richness than memory subsets did. Sampling was limited to blood, and TCR repertoires in tissue likely differ from TCR repertoires in blood. Compared with non-shared clonotypes, the clonotypes found in all four sorted-subset donors had higher generation probabilities. The small number of donors limited the genetic and exposure-history diversity represented. When several donors were compared, the shared fraction of clonotypes was about 5% for naive CD4, roughly 3.4% for naive CD8, 2% to 2.5% for memory CD4, and under 0.5% for memory CD8.

From the cysteine up to the phenylalanine, the CDR3 has a length of 15 residues. The only DNA kept is the CDR3, 45 bases in frame from the first base. Clipping removes 0 bases from V and 4 bases from J, with 4 as the unmatched junction base count. In the germline V gene, CDR1 corresponds to MNHEY and CDR2 to SVGAGI. Using the deep immunoSEQ assay, multiplex PCR amplified TCR CDR3 regions from genomic DNA. Genomic DNA extracted from each cell subset was distributed evenly over all wells of several immunoSEQ 96-well plates, and each plate served as one replicate. For sorted subsets, about 200 ng genomic DNA, equal to some 28,000 T cell genomes, was loaded into each replicate PCR. Purified libraries were measured with a Qubit 3.0 fluorometer, size-checked on a Bioanalyzer 2100, and measured again with the KAPA Library Quantification kit. Every immunoSEQ 96-well plate was sequenced on a dedicated single-read 150-cycle Illumina NextSeq 550 flow cell. As for how the authors treated the data: Because the immunoSEQ output held only junctional sequences and lacked quality scores, the filtering could not match the filtering applied to full-length reads. To assign V/J genes and CDR3, sequences were annotated using PyIR, a Python wrapper for IgBLAST v1.9, with IMGT germline references. Reads were removed for weak V/J assignments (E-value above 1e-6), missing CDR3, stop codons, out-of-frame junctions, or ambiguous translated residues. V3J clonotypes were defined as sequences sharing an identical inferred V gene, J gene, and CDR3 amino acid sequence. The percentage overlap between two repertoires was calculated by dividing the number of shared unique clonotypes by the size of the smaller repertoire. RTK rarefaction, the Chao1 estimator, and Recon v2.1 estimates of unobserved clonotypes were used to assess repertoire richness. Generation probabilities were computed with OLGA for all TCRbeta clonotypes obtained by the gDNA method from four donors. TCRdb stores this immuneACCESS table with in-frame sequences only. Part of the clones is absent; in the studies checked, under half of the shortfall reflects unresolved V genes, and no reason is known for the rest. That table gives V, J and clone size, and the DNA gave D and trimming. In all, the sample holds 2 million or so clones, and 95% of those were seen once. Of the sample, 0.13% is held by the ten largest clones.

The donors were healthy, HIV-negative adults with no recently reported acute infections or vaccinations. Only Caucasian adults living in Nashville, Tennessee, USA were represented among the donors. CD4+ T cells were enriched through magnetic negative selection, after which naive cells were positively selected on CD45RA and the remaining negative fraction served as the memory subset. After blood collection by leukapheresis, PBMCs were isolated using Ficoll-Histopaque density gradient centrifugation and then cryopreserved in the vapor phase of liquid nitrogen. Purity and quantity of every magnetically sorted T cell population were checked by analytical flow cytometry. Genomic DNA was isolated from every sorted fraction and measured by UV absorbance on a Nanodrop 2000c.

The specimen sequenced was naive CD4+ T cells sorted from blood. The sample's cell subset or site label is to be understood as: CD45RA+ positively selected. This clonotype was obtained from a man between 18 and 35 years old in good health. The sequence is built from TRBV6-5 and TRBJ2-5; 8 central bases correspond to TRBD1. Here the CDR3 is given as CASSYSRTGIETQYF. The nucleotide sequence is given as TGTGCCAGCAGTTACTCCCGGACAGGGATAGAGACCCAGTACTTC.